These 5 T cell receptor beta chains originate from one sample sequenced in a study of T-cell reconstitution after alpha-beta-depleted transplantation in children. Unique molecular identifiers were incorporated when the TCRbeta library was constructed. TCRdb analysed the PCR reads with MiXCR anew, one entry per CDR3 protein. The sample holds around 440,000 distinct CDR3 sequences, roughly a tenth seen once. The specimen comprised PBMCs, sampled before TCRalphabeta/CD19-depleted stem cell transplant. The receptors here all came from a child aged 2 to 10 with inherited bone marrow failure, due to receive a stem cell transplant.

This clonotype has only a few counts. CDR3 coding DNA: TGTGCCAGCAGCTTTACGCGGGCCTACAATGAGCAGTTCTTC. This translates into CASSFTRAYNEQFF. The V and J genes are TRBV7-9 and TRBJ2-1; perhaps TRBD2 as D (5 bases). Germline V gene sequence: CDR1 SEHNR, CDR2 FQNEAQ (reference sequence). The length of the CDR3 is 14 residues. V dropped 3 bases and J dropped 2 bases, with 8 bases sitting between them.

This clonotype was detected many times. The chain recombines TRBV27 with TRBJ2-7, with 9 bases fitting TRBD2. V lost 2 bases to trimming and J lost 6 bases; unmatched junction nucleotides: 11. Germline V gene sequence: CDR1 MNHEY, CDR2 SMNVEV (reference sequence). The CDR3 is 16 residues long. CDR3 nucleotides: TGTGCCAGCAGTTTAGCGGGAGGGCCGAGATACGGCGAGCAGTACTTC. Translating it yields CASSLAGGPRYGEQYF.

This clonotype was counted ten times or more. This chain joins TRBV5-6 and TRBJ2-7, with TRBD1 matching over 7 bases. V was clipped by 4 bases and J by 4 bases; unmatched bases: 2. The CDR3 is 12 amino acids. Germline V gene data show CDR1 as SGHDT and CDR2 as YYEEEE. CDR3 sequence: CASSMTGYEQYF. The CDR3, as DNA: TGTGCCAGCAGCATGACAGGGTACGAGCAGTACTTC.

This clonotype has a count of ten or more. This chain connects TRBV12-3 or TRBV12-4 to TRBJ1-5; no definite D call. The CDR3 spans 14 residues. V was pared by 7 bases and J by 5 bases, with 15 bases between. CDR3 coding DNA: TGTGCCAGCACGTCCATGGCTTCCGATCAGCCCCAGCATTTT. As protein: CASTSMASDQPQHF.

This clonotype was observed at least ten times. V usage is TRBV28 and J usage is TRBJ1-2; 7 nucleotides line up with TRBD1. Germline V CDR1 and CDR2: MDHEN, SYDVKM. This CDR3 is built from 13 residues. Losses at the gene ends were 3 bases for V and 5 bases for J; bases not matched to a gene: 3. CDR3 sequence reads: CASSFGQAYGYTF. The CDR3 nucleotides are TGTGCCAGCAGTTTCGGACAGGCATATGGCTACACCTTC.